Below, 32 T cell receptor beta chains from the same sample are listed, as sequenced in a study of blood T cells in healthy people across ages. Using a J-beta primer mix together with a sample-barcoded 5' primer, a second PCR was run for roughly 7 to 12 cycles. TCRdb re-derived calls from the 5' RACE reads in MiXCR, one entry per CDR3 protein. The table shows 1,500,000 or so distinct CDR3 sequences, with 35% to 45% occurring only once. What was sequenced was blood. The receptors here all came from a young woman in good health.

The rearrangement links TRBV20-1 to TRBJ1-2, with TRBD1 as a possible D gene (5 bases). This CDR3 region has 13 residues. CDR1 is DFQATT, CDR2 SNEGSKA, per germline (reference sequence). The V gene lost 8 bases and the J gene lost 3 bases, with 16 bases spanning the gap. The CDR3 DNA follows: TGCAGTTCAGCTAAGGGGTTGGACTATGGCTACACCTTC. The encoded protein is CSSAKGLDYGYTF.

This clonotype came up a few times. The DNA of the CDR3 is TGCAGTGCTAGAGGGCACGGACTCACCTACGAGCAGTACTTC. Protein product: CSARGHGLTYEQYF. V and J are TRBV20-1 and TRBJ2-7; tentatively, D is TRBD2 (5 bases). CDR3 length: 14 amino acids. V lost 1 base and J lost 2, with 12 bases in between. The germline CDR1 and CDR2 sequences are DFQATT and SNEGSKA (reference sequence).

The genes are TRBV7-2 and TRBJ1-2; TRBD1 matches at 7 bases. V gave up 2 bases and J gave up 8 bases; unmatched junction bases: 11. This CDR3 has 15 amino acids. Germline CDR1 and CDR2: SGHTA and FQGNSA. The CDR3 bases are TGTGCCAGCAGCTTACGGGACAGCCTACCTAGGGGCTACACCTTC. Its translation: CASSLRDSLPRGYTF.

This rearrangement joins TRBV27 to TRBJ1-5, with D possibly matching TRBD1 (5 bases). From germline, CDR1 is MNHEY and CDR2 SMNVEV (reference sequence). The ends were cut back, 4 bases at V and 5 bases at J, with 9 bases in the middle. CDR3 length: 13 amino acids. CDR3 sequence (DNA): TGTGCCAGCAGTTGGGGGACTTATCAGCCCCAGCATTTT. Protein: CASSWGTYQPQHF.

V is TRBV6-6 and J is TRBJ2-7; no definite D call. This CDR3 spans 14 amino acids. Germline V gene data show CDR1 as MNHNY and CDR2 as SVGAGI (reference sequence). Trimming left V 4 bases short and J 2 bases short, with 12 bases between. The CDR3 sequence: CASSFRLAPYEQYF. The CDR3 coding sequence is TGTGCCAGCAGTTTCCGGCTGGCCCCCTACGAGCAGTACTTC.

The sample holds a few counts of this clonotype. The rearrangement uses TRBV4-1 and TRBJ2-1; perhaps TRBD1 as D (6 bases). V gave up 0 bases and J gave up 2 bases, with 17 bases separating them. This CDR3 spans 18 amino acids. Germline CDR1 and CDR2: MGHRA and YSYEKL. The CDR3, as DNA: TGCGCCAGCAGCCAAGAAGGGGGTGGGGCAGTAACCTACAATGAGCAGTTCTTC. Translating gives CASSQEGGGAVTYNEQFF.

A word on this clonotype: A much bigger clone sits one base away, suggesting this may be a read error. The chain couples TRBV11-2 to TRBJ2-1; either TRBD1 or TRBD2 may fit D (5 bases each). Germline lookup yields CDR1 SGHAT and CDR2 FQNNGV. The length of the CDR3 is 13 residues. V lost 2 bases and J 8 bases, leaving 10 bases between the germline ends. Here the CDR3 reads CASSLRQGHEQFF. The CDR3 DNA follows: TGTGCCAGCAGCTTAAGGCAGGGACATGAGCAGTTCTTC. The variable domain in full, completed from reference TRBV11-2 and TRBJ2-1, reads EAGVAQSPRYKIIEKRQSVAFWCNPISGHATLYWYQQILGQGPKLLIQFQNNGVVDDSQLPKDRFSAERLKGVDSTLKIQPAKLEDSAVYLCASSLRQGHEQFFGPGTRLTVL.

The chain joins TRBV4-1 to TRBJ2-2; 8 nucleotides align to TRBD1. The CDR3 extends over 15 amino acids. V gave up 1 base and J gave up 6 bases; unmatched junction bases: 4. Germline CDR1 and CDR2: MGHRA and YSYEKL. The CDR3 protein is CASSQGQGWAGELFF. The CDR3 DNA follows: TGCGCCAGCAGCCAAGGACAGGGGTGGGCCGGGGAGCTGTTTTTT.

The rearrangement links TRBV27 to TRBJ2-3; no reliable D call. Germline lookup yields CDR1 MNHEY and CDR2 SMNVEV (reference sequence). Trimming took off 0 bases at V and 9 bases at J, with 10 bases between the two ends. The CDR3 is 13 amino acids. The CDR3 nucleotides are TGTGCCAGCAGTTTATCTAACAGCAACACGCAGTATTTT. It translates to CASSLSNSNTQYF.

The count of this clonotype is one. The chain employs TRBV2 and TRBJ2-3; 11 bases agree with TRBD2. Germline V gene lookup returns CDR1 SNHLY and CDR2 FYNNEI. CDR3 length: 15 amino acids. Trimming took 6 bases from V and 5 from J; bases not matched to a gene: 7. CDR3 amino acids: CASSATSGGGDTQYF. The CDR3 bases are TGTGCCAGCAGCGCCACTAGCGGGGGCGGAGATACGCAGTATTTT.

This clonotype was seen only a few times. V gene TRBV20-1 combines with J gene TRBJ2-7; possible D gene TRBD2, 6 bases. The J call could be wrong; TRBJ2-5 is a better fit for the DNA end. The CDR3 extends over 14 amino acids. CDR1 DFQATT and CDR2 SNEGSKA come from the germline V gene (reference sequence). CDR3 in DNA: TGCAGTGCTAGAGACTTTAAAGGAGGGGAGACCCAGTACTTC. It encodes CSARDFKGGETQYF.

This sequence joins TRBV27 and TRBJ2-7; D is uncertain. CDR3 length: 13 amino acids. The germline gives CDR1 MNHEY, CDR2 SMNVEV (reference sequence). V was clipped by 5 bases and J by 3 bases, with 11 bases between them. CDR3 sequence (DNA): TGTGCCAGCAGTCCCCACACCAGCTACGAGCAGTACTTC. Translating gives CASSPHTSYEQYF.

This clonotype occurred once. This chain uses TRBV18 with TRBJ2-5, with 13 bases matching TRBD2. The junction had 9 bases not matched to a gene; V was cut back by 0 bases and J by 5 bases. Germline CDR1 and CDR2: KGHSH and LQKENI. This CDR3 contains 18 residues. The CDR3 bases are TGTGCCAGCTCACCACCGGGCGGGACTAGCGGGGTTCGTGAGACCCAGTACTTC. It translates to CASSPPGGTSGVRETQYF.

There are a few counts of this clonotype. The chain is built from TRBV12-3 or TRBV12-4 and TRBJ1-5, with unresolved D. Trimming removed 1 base at V and 6 bases at J, with 13 bases between. CDR3 length: 15 residues. DNA for the CDR3: TGTGCCAGCAGTTTAGTGGCCGGGTTAGGTCAGCCCCAGCATTTT. Its protein is CASSLVAGLGQPQHF.

This clonotype was counted once. The chain links TRBV20-1 to TRBJ1-5; maybe TRBD1 (6 bases). The CDR3 extends over 15 amino acids. The germline V gene has CDR1 DFQATT and CDR2 SNEGSKA (reference sequence). Trimming pared 6 bases from V and 5 bases from J, leaving 20 bases between. Written as DNA, the CDR3 is TGCAGTGCAAGGGCCGCTATGACAGGTTATCAGCCCCAGCATTTT. It codes for CSARAAMTGYQPQHF.

The rearrangement links TRBV2 to TRBJ2-1, with D hard to call. Gene TRBJ2-7 matches the end of the DNA better, so the J call may be wrong. The CDR3 totals 13 residues. Per germline, CDR1 SNHLY and CDR2 FYNNEI. The CDR3 nucleotides read TGTGCCGGAAGGCAGGTTTACTACAATGAGCAGTACTTC. It specifies CAGRQVYYNEQYF.

The V call is TRBV7-2, the J call TRBJ2-1, with D perhaps TRBD2 (6 bases). The end of the DNA aligns better with TRBJ2-7, so the J call may be wrong. Germline V CDR1 and CDR2: SGHTA, FQGNSA. The CDR3 consists of 16 residues. The CDR3 coding sequence is TGTGCCAGCAGCTTAGGCGGAGGGAGCTCCTACAATGAGCAGTACTTC. Residues: CASSLGGGSSYNEQYF.

The rearrangement uses TRBV7-2 and TRBJ2-1; 13 bases map to TRBD2. CDR3 length: 16 amino acids. V dropped 4 bases and J dropped 7; count of bases not matched to a gene: 7. Germline V gene sequence: CDR1 SGHTA, CDR2 FQGNSA. In nucleotides, the CDR3 is TGTGCCAGCAGCTCGAGGACTAGCGGGGGTTTAAATGAGCAGTTCTTC. Residues: CASSSRTSGGLNEQFF.

The genes are TRBV12-3 or TRBV12-4 and TRBJ2-1, with 7 positions matching TRBD1. V dropped 0 bases and J dropped 9; count of bases not matched to a gene: 8. This CDR3 is built from 15 residues. Here the CDR3 DNA reads TGTGCCAGCAGTTTAGCTGGACAGGCCCCAGGTGAGCAGTTCTTC. Translated, it gives CASSLAGQAPGEQFF.

The genes are TRBV6-2 or TRBV6-3 and TRBJ1-2; D is unresolved. CDR1 is MNHEY, CDR2 SVGEGT, per germline. The V end was cut by 6 bases, the J end by 4 bases, with 15 bases between. The CDR3 is 14 amino acids. CDR3 region: CASRLLGVTYGYTF. The CDR3 region has the DNA TGTGCCAGCAGATTACTTGGAGTTACCTATGGCTACACCTTC.

This clonotype was seen once. The chain couples TRBV28 to TRBJ1-2, with TRBD1 identical over 11 bases. The V segment lost 5 bases and the J segment 12 bases; nucleotides outside the gene matches: 11. Germline values: CDR1 MDHEN, CDR2 SYDVKM. This CDR3 comprises 14 residues. The CDR3 DNA reads TGTGCCAGCAGTGGCGGACAGGGGGCTCGGGGCCACACCTTC. It yields the protein CASSGGQGARGHTF.

The chain employs TRBV30 and TRBJ1-1; weak D call: TRBD1 (6 bases). The CDR3 extends over 11 amino acids. Germline values: CDR1 GTSNPN, CDR2 SVGIG (reference sequence). V dropped 5 bases and J dropped 4 bases, with 8 bases sitting between them. The CDR3 bases are TGTGCCTGGGCCAGGGGCACTGAAGCTTTCTTT. This translates into CAWARGTEAFF.

The rearrangement links TRBV4-3 to TRBJ1-4; no clear D gene. Germline lookup yields CDR1 LGHNA and CDR2 YSLEER. This CDR3 has 13 residues. V was pared by 0 bases and J by 10 bases, with 9 bases between. CDR3 region: CASSQEGGGKLFF. DNA of the CDR3: TGCGCCAGCAGCCAAGAAGGCGGAGGAAAACTGTTTTTT.

This chain links TRBV20-1 with TRBJ1-4, with D possibly matching TRBD1 (5 bases). This CDR3 region has 13 residues. Germline-derived CDR1 and CDR2 are DFQATT and SNEGSKA (reference sequence). The V gene lost 4 bases and the J gene lost 7 bases, with 13 bases spanning the gap. CDR3 loop: CSANHPGGEKLFF. CDR3 nucleotide sequence: TGCAGTGCTAACCACCCCGGGGGTGAAAAACTGTTTTTT.

The chain joins TRBV7-9 to TRBJ2-5, with D perhaps TRBD1 (7 bases). The V and J ends lost 4 bases and 3 bases respectively, with 15 bases between them. This CDR3 has 15 residues. From germline, CDR1 is SEHNR and CDR2 FQNEAQ (reference sequence). CDR3 sequence (DNA): TGTGCCAGCAGCTCAAAGGGGGGACAGAAAGAGACCCAGTACTTC. Its protein is CASSSKGGQKETQYF.

This clonotype was recorded many times. V is TRBV12-3 or TRBV12-4 and J is TRBJ2-1; D unresolved. CDR3 length equals 15 residues. V lost 6 bases to trimming and J lost 0 bases, with 12 bases between them. In DNA, the CDR3 is TGTGCCAGCAGCTTGGCGGAGAGCTCCTACAATGAGCAGTTCTTC. Its translation is CASSLAESSYNEQFF.

This chain links TRBV5-1 with TRBJ1-2; TRBD1 is a possible D gene (5 bases). Deletions cut 2 bases from V and 4 bases from J, with 12 bases between. The CDR3 is made up of 14 amino acids. Germline V gene sequence: CDR1 SGHRS, CDR2 YFSETQ. CDR3 protein: CASSFDSHRYGYTF. CDR3 coding DNA: TGCGCCAGCAGCTTTGACAGCCACCGCTATGGCTACACCTTC. Based on the CDR3 plus reference TRBV5-1 and TRBJ1-2, the full variable domain is KAGVTQTPRYLIKTRGQQVTLSCSPISGHRSVSWYQQTPGQGLQFLFEYFSETQRNKGNFPGRFSGRQFSNSRSEMNVSTLELGDSALYLCASSFDSHRYGYTFGSGTRLTVV.

This clonotype was recorded a few times. The chain uses TRBV4-3 and TRBJ2-1, with TRBD2 identical over 10 bases. The CDR3 extends over 17 amino acids. In germline, CDR1 is LGHNA, CDR2 YSLEER. J gave up 4 bases and V 2 bases, and 8 bases lay outside the gene matches. The CDR3 region is CASSQRAWTSGYNEQFF. As DNA, the CDR3 is TGCGCCAGCAGCCAAAGGGCCTGGACTAGCGGTTACAATGAGCAGTTCTTC.

This clonotype was recorded at least ten times. The gene calls are TRBV12-3 or TRBV12-4 and TRBJ2-5, with a tentative D call TRBD2 (6 bases). The CDR3 totals 19 residues. Trimming removed 1 base from V and 1 base from J, with 22 bases in between. The CDR3 sequence: CASSLGTLAARRVQETQYF. The CDR3 coding sequence is TGTGCCAGCAGTTTAGGCACATTAGCGGCAAGGCGGGTCCAAGAGACCCAGTACTTC.

This rearrangement joins TRBV20-1 to TRBJ1-4, with TRBD1 matching over 7 bases. The CDR3 is 14 amino acids. With V trimmed by 6 bases and J by 0 bases, 4 bases remained unmatched. Germline CDR1 reads DFQATT; CDR2 reads SNEGSKA (reference sequence). CDR3 nucleotides: TGCAGTGCCCTGACAGGGCCAACTAATGAAAAACTGTTTTTT. Translated: CSALTGPTNEKLFF.

The J gene is TRBJ2-7, the V gene TRBV14, with a weak D call TRBD1 (6 bases). There are 15 residues in the CDR3. Germline CDR1 is SGHDN and CDR2 is FVKESK. V shed 4 bases and J shed 2 bases, with 15 bases lying between them. CDR3 in amino acids: CASSPRLDSPYEQYF. The CDR3 DNA follows: TGTGCCAGCAGCCCTCGACTGGACAGCCCCTACGAGCAGTACTTC.

The count of this clonotype is one. The chain uses TRBV12-3 or TRBV12-4 and TRBJ1-2; 11 positions match TRBD1. V was clipped by 4 bases and J by 7 bases; unmatched bases: 5. The length of the CDR3 is 14 residues. CDR3 sequence (DNA): TGTGCCAGCAGTTCGGACAGGGGGCGCGGTGGCTACACCTTC. Translating it yields CASSSDRGRGGYTF.